Detailed here is one T cell receptor (beta chain). The source of the sample is a study of blood T cells in healthy people across ages. CDR1 and CDR2 from the germline V gene are SGHAT and FQNNGV. The CDR3 has 15 residues. The V segment lost 4 bases and the J segment 0 bases; nucleotides outside the gene matches: 3. PCR was performed a second time for about 6 to 12 cycles using a sample-barcoded 5' primer and a J-beta primer mix. TCRdb processed the 5' RACE reads anew with MiXCR; each CDR3 protein has one entry. The table includes fewer than 1.5 million distinct CDR3 sequences, roughly 40% detected once.

The gene calls are TRBV11-2 and TRBJ2-7; 10 bases match TRBD2. Sequencing input: blood. This clonotype was obtained from a woman in her late teens or twenties in good health. CDR3 sequence: CASSWASGSSYEQYF. The CDR3 DNA follows: TGTGCCAGCAGCTGGGCTAGCGGGAGCTCCTACGAGCAGTACTTC.